The next 18 T cell receptor beta chains were all read from a single sample in a study of cytomegalovirus exposure and HLA in healthy donors. The PCR made use of 60 Vbeta and 13 Jbeta primers. Profiling relied on immunoSEQ multiplex PCR, and the TCRdb table lists in-frame clones only, not all of them. The sample shows 150,000 to 200,000 clones, 78% of them seen only once. Sequencing was done on a sample of PBMCs. All receptors come from a female donor in good health and CMV-seronegative.

The chain couples TRBV5-4 to TRBJ2-7, with TRBD2 as a possible D gene (6 bases). The ends were cut back, 5 bases at V and 4 bases at J, with 19 bases in the middle. Looked up from germline, CDR1 is SGHNT and CDR2 is YYREEE (reference sequence). CDR3 size: 15 residues. CDR3 in amino acids: CASSFGAGLVYEQYF. The CDR3 DNA follows: TGTGCCAGCAGTTTCGGGGCGGGATTGGTTTACGAGCAGTACTTC.

The rearrangement uses TRBV19 and TRBJ2-1; D might be TRBD2 (7 bases). Trimming left V 3 bases short and J 4 bases short, with 13 bases between. The CDR3 consists of 15 residues. Germline lookup yields CDR1 LNHDA and CDR2 SQIVND (reference sequence). The CDR3 coding sequence is TGTGCCAGTAGTATGGGGCGGGGGCTATACAATGAGCAGTTCTTC. It is translated as CASSMGRGLYNEQFF.

This clone showed up just once. The J gene is TRBJ2-1, the V gene TRBV11-2; 8 bases match TRBD2. The trim removed 5 bases at V and 5 bases at J, leaving 8 bases unmatched. Germline V gene lookup returns CDR1 SGHAT and CDR2 FQNNGV. This CDR3 is 15 amino acids long. DNA for the CDR3: TGTGCCAGCAGCAGGGCGTTAGCGGGAAACAATGAGCAGTTCTTC. This gives the protein CASSRALAGNNEQFF. Full variable domain (remainder filled in from reference TRBV11-2 and TRBJ2-1): EAGVAQSPRYKIIEKRQSVAFWCNPISGHATLYWYQQILGQGPKLLIQFQNNGVVDDSQLPKDRFSAERLKGVDSTLKIQPAKLEDSAVYLCASSRALAGNNEQFFGPGTRLTVL.

The rearrangement joins TRBV6-5 to TRBJ2-1; 11 nucleotides match TRBD2. Germline V CDR1 and CDR2: MNHEY, SVGAGI. With 0 bases clipped from V and 12 bases from J, the junction kept 1 base outside the gene matches. The CDR3 sequence is 13 residues long. The CDR3 here is CASSYSLAGGQFF. The DNA for the CDR3 is TGTGCCAGCAGTTACTCGCTAGCGGGGGGGCAGTTCTTC.

This clone was detected only a few times. The chain links TRBV18 to TRBJ2-3; 15 positions match TRBD2. This CDR3 is 16 amino acids long. CDR1 and CDR2 (germline): KGHSH, LQKENI. J gave up 7 bases and V 5 bases, and 7 bases lay outside the gene matches. CDR3 loop: CASSSGLAGGSNTQYF. DNA of the CDR3: TGTGCCAGCTCATCCGGACTAGCGGGGGGGTCAAATACGCAGTATTTT.

V usage is TRBV6-4 and J usage is TRBJ2-1; the match to TRBD2 covers 10 bases. CDR3 length: 13 residues. The junction had 3 bases not matched to a gene; V was cut back by 5 bases and J by 8 bases. Germline loops: CDR1 MRHNA, CDR2 SNTAGT. CDR3 DNA sequence: TGTGCCAGCAGTACTAGCGGGAACGATGAGCAGTTCTTC. This sequence encodes CASSTSGNDEQFF.

This chain uses TRBV4-2 with TRBJ2-2, with a possible D match to TRBD2 (5 bases). The CDR3 has 16 residues. The germline V gene encodes CDR1 LGHNA and CDR2 YNFKEQ. V was cut by 4 bases and J by 6 bases, with 18 bases left in between. DNA of the CDR3: TGTGCCAGCAGCCTGCAAATAAGCGGCAGCCCCGGGGAGCTGTTTTTT. Amino acid sequence: CASSLQISGSPGELFF.

The chain joins TRBV5-1 to TRBJ1-6; 7 nucleotides align to TRBD1. Germline V gives CDR1 SGHRS, CDR2 YFSETQ. V dropped 2 bases and J dropped 5; count of bases not matched to a gene: 4. This CDR3 comprises 15 residues. CDR3 sequence (DNA): TGCGCCAGCAGCTTAACAGGGGCCCATAATTCACCCCTCCACTTT. This codes for CASSLTGAHNSPLHF.

The chain uses TRBV5-4 and TRBJ2-5; 8 bases match TRBD1. Trimming removed 4 bases from V and 0 bases from J; junction bases left unmatched: 5. The germline gives CDR1 SGHNT, CDR2 YYREEE (reference sequence). This CDR3 region has 15 residues. CDR3 protein: CASSLWTGYQETQYF. For the CDR3, the DNA is TGTGCCAGCAGCCTCTGGACAGGGTACCAAGAGACCCAGTACTTC.

The chain uses TRBV6-5 and TRBJ1-1; D unresolved. The V end was cut by 5 bases, the J end by 6 bases, with 13 bases between. CDR1 MNHEY and CDR2 SVGAGI come from the germline V gene. The CDR3 length is 13 residues. CDR3 DNA sequence: TGTGCCAGCAGTGAATATTACCAGGCTGAAGCTTTCTTT. Protein sequence: CASSEYYQAEAFF.

V and J are TRBV7-2 and TRBJ2-7; 8 bases map to TRBD1. CDR3 length: 14 amino acids. J lost 6 bases, V lost 0 bases, and 4 bases had no gene match. In germline, CDR1 is SGHTA, CDR2 FQGNSA. The CDR3, as DNA: TGTGCCAGCAGCTTAGCGACAGGGGCGGGCGAGCAGTACTTC. Protein product: CASSLATGAGEQYF.

Note on this clone: A read error is likely, as this CDR3 ends without the conserved phenylalanine or tryptophan. This chain connects TRBV28 to TRBJ1-1; the D is unclear. This CDR3 is built from 12 residues. The germline gives CDR1 MDHEN, CDR2 SYDVKM. The CDR3 DNA follows: TGTGCCAGCAGTTTGCGAGACACCGAAGCTTTCCTT. Translated, it gives CASSLRDTEAFL.

The genes are TRBV2 and TRBJ2-7; 9 bases match TRBD2. The CDR3 has 15 residues. V was clipped by 3 bases and J by 3 bases; unmatched bases: 6. Germline lookup yields CDR1 SNHLY and CDR2 FYNNEI. CDR3 sequence (DNA): TGTGCCAGCAGTGAGACTAGCGGACCTAACTACGAGCAGTACTTC. Protein product: CASSETSGPNYEQYF. The variable domain in full, completed from reference TRBV2 and TRBJ2-7, reads EPEVTQTPSHQVTQMGQEVILRCVPISNHLYFYWYRQILGQKVEFLVSFYNNEISEKSEIFDDQFSVERPDGSNFTLKIRSTKLEDSAMYFCASSETSGPNYEQYFGPGTRLTVT.

This clone was counted a few times. This sequence joins TRBV14 and TRBJ1-2; no clear D. Trimming stripped 1 base from V and 6 bases from J, with 15 bases between. The V gene's germline CDR1 is SGHDN and CDR2 FVKESK. The length of the CDR3 is 15 residues. CDR3 coding DNA: TGTGCCAGCAGCCAAGGGGCGCGGGGTGCCAATGGCTACACCTTC. Translating gives CASSQGARGANGYTF.

V gene TRBV19 combines with J gene TRBJ1-2; D gene ambiguous. The CDR3 extends over 15 amino acids. The germline CDR1 and CDR2 sequences are LNHDA and SQIVND (reference sequence). Trimming cost V 1 base and J 5 bases, with 14 bases left between them. The CDR3, as DNA: TGTGCCAGTAGTATAGTGGAGACGACGTGGTATGGCTACACCTTC. Its translation is CASSIVETTWYGYTF.

The V and J genes are TRBV11-3 and TRBJ2-5, with D perhaps matching TRBD1 (6 bases). The J call may be in error: the DNA end matches TRBJ2-7 better. Germline V CDR1 and CDR2: SGHNT, YENEEA. This CDR3 contains 11 residues. The DNA for the CDR3 is TGTGCCACGAGGGGGTCCTACGAGCAGTACTTC. Amino acid sequence: CATRGSYEQYF.

The chain combines TRBV4-1 with TRBJ2-1; a possible D gene is TRBD2 (6 bases). Germline CDR1 reads MGHRA; CDR2 reads YSYEKL. Between the trimmed V and J ends, which lost 3 bases and 3 bases, there was a span of 24 bases. The CDR3 loop spans 19 amino acids. The CDR3 bases are TGCGCCAGCAGCCAGAACCTGGTGGCGGGGTCCCTTAACTACAATGAGCAGTTCTTC. Protein: CASSQNLVAGSLNYNEQFF.

The chain is built from TRBV10-2 and TRBJ2-1; D may be TRBD2 (5 bases). V was cut by 1 base and J by 9 bases, with 13 bases left in between. Germline-derived CDR1 and CDR2 are WSHSY and SAAADI. The CDR3 contains 14 residues. The CDR3 protein is CASSEFRRVAEQFF. DNA for the CDR3: TGCGCCAGCAGTGAGTTCCGGCGGGTCGCTGAGCAGTTCTTC.